The rows below give T cell receptor beta chains drawn from one sample of a study of blood T cell repertoires in COVID-19. The repertoire was sequenced with immunoSEQ multiplex PCR; TCRdb's copy has only in-frame clones and lacks some. The table lists some 210,000 clones, around 92% of them singletons. The sample comprised peripheral blood. These receptor sequences come from a man aged 30-40 years with acute or convalescent COVID-19. CDR3s include the opening cysteine and the closing phenylalanine or tryptophan. A D gene is named only where the DNA matches it firmly. Some rows have no size entry. The others give once, few or many, or a class for an expanded clone.

TRBV28	TRBJ1-1	TRBD1	few	TGTGCCAGCAGCCCGGGACAGAAGATCCTGAACACTGAAGCTTTCTTT	CASSPGQKILNTEAFF
TRBV4-2	TRBJ1-2	NA	NA	TGTGCCAGCAGCCAAGGGTCATCGGGAGAAGGCTATGGCTACACCTTC	CASSQGSSGEGYGYTF
TRBV6-2/TRBV6-3	TRBJ1-2	TRBD1	few	TGTGCCAGCAGTTCCCTTGGAACAGGGGATGGCTACACCTTC	CASSSLGTGDGYTF
TRBV25-1	TRBJ2-7	TRBD2	once	TGTGCCAGCAGTGAACTGGGACTAGGTTCCTACGAGCAGTACTTC	CASSELGLGSYEQYF
TRBV7-8	TRBJ1-1	NA	few	TGTGCCAGCAGCCCCCAGCGGGGGGGAGGAACTGAAGCTTTCTTT	CASSPQRGGGTEAFF
TRBV19	TRBJ1-1	NA	NA	TGTGCCAGTAAGGAGATTTGGAACACTGAAGCTTTCTTT	CASKEIWNTEAFF
TRBV28	TRBJ2-1	TRBD1	NA	TGTGCCAGCAGTCCCCAATACCTCAGGACAGGGGGAAGACTCCCCAATGAGCAGTTCTTC	CASSPQYLRTGGRLPNEQFF
TRBV28	TRBJ2-6	NA	NA	TGTGCCAGCAGGCAGGAGGCCTCTGGGGCCAACGTCCTGACTTTC	CASRQEASGANVLTF
TRBV27	TRBJ1-6	NA	NA	TGTGCCAGCAGACCGGACACCTATAATTCACCCCTCCACTTT	CASRPDTYNSPLHF
TRBV4-1	TRBJ2-1	NA	NA	TGCGCCAGCAGCCCAACGTCCCGCGAATACAATGAGCAGTTCTTC	CASSPTSREYNEQFF
TRBV19	TRBJ1-5	TRBD1	few	TGTGCCAGTAGTCGGGGACAGGCCCTCTATAGCAATCAGCCCCAGCATTTT	CASSRGQALYSNQPQHF
TRBV10-3	TRBJ2-7	NA	NA	TGTGCCATCAGTGGCCAGGGTAACGAGCAGTACTTC	CAISGQGNEQYF
TRBV28	TRBJ1-5	TRBD1	NA	TGTGCCAGCAGTCCAGGGACAGGACTAACAATCGATGAGCCCCAGCATTTT	CASSPGTGLTIDEPQHF
TRBV9	TRBJ1-1	NA	once	TGTGCCAGCAGCGTTTCTGGAGGCACTGAAGCTTTCTTT	CASSVSGGTEAFF
TRBV4-1	TRBJ2-5	TRBD1	once	TGCGCCAGCAGGCCCACCGGGACAGGGGCGCAAGAGACCCAGTACTTC	CASRPTGTGAQETQYF
TRBV19	TRBJ1-5	NA	NA	TGTGCCAGTATTGGTCTGGAGGTTGGCAATCAGCCCCAGCATTTT	CASIGLEVGNQPQHF
TRBV6-5	TRBJ2-2	TRBD1	NA	TGTGCCAGCAACAGGGGGCCGACCGGGGAGCTGTTTTTT	CASNRGPTGELFF
TRBV7-9	TRBJ2-3	TRBD1	NA	TGTGCCAGCAGCTTGGGCAGGGGGCTTGGAGATACGCAGTATTTT	CASSLGRGLGDTQYF
TRBV4-1	TRBJ2-1	TRBD1	NA	TGCGCCAGCAGCCATAAACAGGGGGTTGAGCAGTTCTTC	CASSHKQGVEQFF
TRBV5-1	TRBJ1-2	TRBD1	NA	TGCGCCAGCAGCTTGGCCCCGCAGGGGGCAGGCTACACCTTC	CASSLAPQGAGYTF
TRBV27	TRBJ2-7	NA	NA	TGTGCCAGCAGGGGGGGTGGTTCCGTTTACTACGAGCAGTACTTC	CASRGGGSVYYEQYF
TRBV28	TRBJ2-3	NA	NA	TGTGCCAGCAGTACCCTCGACAGTTCAGATACGCAGTATTTT	CASSTLDSSDTQYF
TRBV30	TRBJ1-1	NA	NA	TGTGCCTGGAGTGCTGGGGGGGCCACTGAAGCTTTCTTT	CAWSAGGATEAFF
TRBV7-7	TRBJ2-1	TRBD2	NA	TGTGCTAGCAGCCCAACATCCGGACTAGCGGGGAATGAGCAGTTCTTC	CASSPTSGLAGNEQFF
TRBV18	TRBJ2-7	TRBD1	NA	TGTGCCAGCTCACCGCCGGGACAGATCTACGAGCAGTACTTC	CASSPPGQIYEQYF
TRBV5-1	TRBJ2-2	TRBD2	NA	TGCGCCAGCACCCATAGCGGGAGTGGGGACACCGGGGAGCTGTTTTTT	CASTHSGSGDTGELFF
TRBV18	TRBJ1-3	NA	few	TGTGCCAGCTCACCCCCCAGACTGAACACCATATATTTT	CASSPPRLNTIYF
TRBV19	TRBJ2-2	NA	NA	TGTGCCAGTAAGGGGACGAACACCGGGGAGCTGTTTTTT	CASKGTNTGELFF
TRBV11-2	TRBJ2-1	TRBD2	NA	TGTGCCAGCAGCACACACCCCAAGACTAGCGGGGAAGACAATGAGCAGTTCTTC	CASSTHPKTSGEDNEQFF
TRBV18	TRBJ2-5	NA	NA	TGTGCCAGCTCACCACTCGGGGAACTCCAAGAGACCCAGTACTTC	CASSPLGELQETQYF
TRBV30	TRBJ2-4	TRBD2	NA	TGTGCCTGGAGTCTGGGGCTAGCGGGGGGCGGGGGCATTCAGTACTTC	CAWSLGLAGGGGIQYF
TRBV5-1	TRBJ2-5	TRBD1	NA	TGCGCCAGCAGCTTCTCAGGGACAGGTCAAGAGACCCAGTACTTC	CASSFSGTGQETQYF
TRBV10-3	TRBJ2-3	TRBD2	NA	TGTGCCATCATGTCCCTAGCGGGGGCTAACACAGATACGCAGTATTTT	CAIMSLAGANTDTQYF
TRBV7-6	TRBJ2-1	TRBD1	NA	TGTGCCAGCAGCTTGACAGGGGCTGGAGTCAATGAGCAGTTCTTC	CASSLTGAGVNEQFF
TRBV6-5	TRBJ2-1	NA	NA	TGTGCCAGCAGTTCTCTGGGCAGAAATCAGTTCTTC	CASSSLGRNQFF
TRBV19	TRBJ2-1	NA	NA	TGTGCCAGTAACCAGCGCAACTACAATGAGCAGTTCTTC	CASNQRNYNEQFF
TRBV9	TRBJ2-7	TRBD1	NA	TGTGCCAGCAGCGTTGACAGGGGGTCGTACGAGCAGTACTTC	CASSVDRGSYEQYF
TRBV5-1	TRBJ2-7	NA	NA	TGCGCCAGCAGACTAAGGGGCGACGAGCAGTACTTC	CASRLRGDEQYF
TRBV9	TRBJ1-2	TRBD1	NA	TGTGCCAGCAGCGTTGAAGGGGGCTTTGGAGGTGGCTACACCTTC	CASSVEGGFGGGYTF
TRBV3-1/TRBV3-2	TRBJ1-2	TRBD1	once	TGTGCCAGCAGCCAAGAAGGGACAGCACATGGCTACACCTTC	CASSQEGTAHGYTF
TRBV9	TRBJ2-3	TRBD2	NA	TGTGCCAGCAGCGTAAAAGTAGCGGGAGAGGCGCAGTATTTT	CASSVKVAGEAQYF
TRBV27	TRBJ2-1	NA	NA	TGTGCCAGCAGTGTCATGGGGGGGGCGTTCTACAATGAGCAGTTCTTC	CASSVMGGAFYNEQFF
TRBV29-1	TRBJ2-1	NA	NA	TGCAGCGTTAGCTTCTCCTACAATGAGCAGTTCTTC	CSVSFSYNEQFF
TRBV6-6	TRBJ1-5	TRBD1	NA	TGTGCCAGCAGTTACGGGACAGGGCCCCAGCATTTT	CASSYGTGPQHF
TRBV7-8	TRBJ1-3	TRBD1	NA	TGTGCCAGCAGCTTACGTCAGGGGGCCGGTGGAAACACCATATATTTT	CASSLRQGAGGNTIYF
TRBV7-9	TRBJ1-1	NA	NA	TGTGCCAGCAGCACGCGGACGGGAATGAACACTGAAGCTTTCTTT	CASSTRTGMNTEAFF
TRBV27	TRBJ2-2	NA	NA	TGTGCCAGCACCGACAAACTCGCGAACACCGGGGAGCTGTTTTTT	CASTDKLANTGELFF
TRBV5-1	TRBJ2-5	NA	NA	TGCGCCAGCAGCCAGGGTGTAGAGACCCAGTACTTC	CASSQGVETQYF
TRBV27	TRBJ1-4	NA	NA	TGTGCCAGCAGCTTTGACAGGAGGACTAATGAAAAACTGTTTTTT	CASSFDRRTNEKLFF
TRBV9	TRBJ2-3	TRBD2	NA	TGTGCCAGCAGGCCTGGACTAGAGTTGACAGATACGCAGTATTTT	CASRPGLELTDTQYF